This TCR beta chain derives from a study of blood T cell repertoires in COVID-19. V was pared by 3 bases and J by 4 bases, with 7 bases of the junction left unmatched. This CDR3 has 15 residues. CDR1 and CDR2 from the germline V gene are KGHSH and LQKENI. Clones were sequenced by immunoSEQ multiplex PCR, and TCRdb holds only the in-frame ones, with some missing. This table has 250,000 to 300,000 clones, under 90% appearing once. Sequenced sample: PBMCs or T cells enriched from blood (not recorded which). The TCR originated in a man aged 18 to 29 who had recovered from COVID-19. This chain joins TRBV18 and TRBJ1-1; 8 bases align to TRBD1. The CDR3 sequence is CASSPRTGSGTEAFF. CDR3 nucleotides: TGTGCCAGCTCACCCAGGACAGGGTCGGGCACTGAAGCTTTCTTT.